Listed below are T cell receptor beta chains from one sample, sequenced in a study of blood T cells in healthy people across ages. TCRdb re-called the 5' RACE reads through MiXCR, storing one row per CDR3 protein. The sample consists of approximately 700,000 distinct CDR3 sequences, about 32% of them appearing once. Sample: blood. Receptors were obtained from an elderly woman in good health. The CDR3 runs from the conserved cysteine through the conserved F or W.

v_call,j_call,cdr3_aa
TRBV29-1,TRBJ2-3,CSVEWGGRDTQYF
TRBV20-1,TRBJ2-4,CSASWGLAKNIQYF
TRBV9,TRBJ2-1,CASSPRTSGYYNEQFF
TRBV5-1,.,CASSYGREENIQYF
TRBV18,TRBJ2-5,CASSPLRGRETQYF
TRBV7-2,TRBJ1-2,CASSLWGGHGYTF
TRBV7-9,TRBJ2-7,CASSWGSVSYEQYF
TRBV30,TRBJ1-3,CAWSPDRSHSGNTIYF
TRBV3-1,TRBJ1-2,CASSLTGGKRNGYTF
TRBV4-2,TRBJ2-5,CASSQDDPRLAGGETQYF
TRBV20-1,TRBJ2-1,CSALGLAGGRSPDEQFF
TRBV29-1,TRBJ2-7,CSVDSGTGAYEQYF
TRBV5-1,TRBJ2-1,CASSSGLGLADRDEQFF
TRBV20-1,TRBJ2-5,CRARGQETQYF
TRBV5-1,TRBJ2-1,CASSLAPGPAYNEQFF
TRBV7-8,TRBJ2-1,CASSLKLSTHNEQFF
TRBV12-3/TRBV12-4,TRBJ2-3,CASSVTSAADAEYF